This TCR beta chain was found in a study of T cell clonality in common variable immunodeficiency. CDR1 and CDR2 (germline): SGHTS, YDEGEE. Between the trimmed V and J ends, which lost 1 base and 6 bases, there was a span of 7 bases. This CDR3 contains 12 residues. Equal genomic DNA amounts from CVID and control samples were sequenced. Repertoires were generated with immunoSEQ multiplex PCR, while TCRdb's copy carries only in-frame clones and drops some. There are roughly 43,000 clones in the sample, none observed a single time. Most patients and controls had Caucasian heritage. This clone was observed many times. The CDR3 extends 3 residues past the end of the read, so its final part is completed from the germline J gene.

V is TRBV5-8 and J is TRBJ1-1; no clear D gene. The specimen was peripheral blood mononuclear cells. The clonotype originates from a person aged 18 to 75 in good health. CDR3 sequence: CASSLLGSEAFF. Partial CDR3 DNA: TGTGCCAGCAGCTTGTTAGGGTCTGAA.